This T cell receptor (beta chain) is drawn from a study of shared clonotypes between healthy human individuals. It was at deep level that the assay was run. Original methodology: Filtering was not the same, since immunoSEQ gave junction-only sequences without quality scores. Sequenced by immunoSEQ multiplex PCR; TCRdb stores in-frame clones only, minus some. Clone size and the V and J calls come from that table; the DNA yielded D and trimming. The table has approximately 2,200,000 clones, 85% to 95% seen once. With respect to this clone: What it recognizes is unknown.

Study observations and caveats: Naive subsets typically showed greater estimated richness than memory subsets.

Terminally differentiated effector memory CD45RA+ cells were excluded by CCR7 positive selection of CD45RO-negative cells. CDR1 is SGHRS and CDR2 is YFSETQ in the germline V gene. This CDR3 has 17 residues. V was clipped by 1 base and J by 8 bases; unmatched bases: 17. The sequencing input was naive CD8+ T cells from PBMCs. The receptor was derived from a man younger than 35 in good health. Some clones in this sample may be carry-over from other donors' samples. The chain carries TRBV5-1 and TRBJ1-1; TRBD1 agrees at 7 bases. CDR3 sequence (DNA): TGCGCCAGCAGCTTGTATAAGGGTTTTGAGGGAGGGGGCGAAGCTTTCTTT. It yields the protein CASSLYKGFEGGGEAFF.